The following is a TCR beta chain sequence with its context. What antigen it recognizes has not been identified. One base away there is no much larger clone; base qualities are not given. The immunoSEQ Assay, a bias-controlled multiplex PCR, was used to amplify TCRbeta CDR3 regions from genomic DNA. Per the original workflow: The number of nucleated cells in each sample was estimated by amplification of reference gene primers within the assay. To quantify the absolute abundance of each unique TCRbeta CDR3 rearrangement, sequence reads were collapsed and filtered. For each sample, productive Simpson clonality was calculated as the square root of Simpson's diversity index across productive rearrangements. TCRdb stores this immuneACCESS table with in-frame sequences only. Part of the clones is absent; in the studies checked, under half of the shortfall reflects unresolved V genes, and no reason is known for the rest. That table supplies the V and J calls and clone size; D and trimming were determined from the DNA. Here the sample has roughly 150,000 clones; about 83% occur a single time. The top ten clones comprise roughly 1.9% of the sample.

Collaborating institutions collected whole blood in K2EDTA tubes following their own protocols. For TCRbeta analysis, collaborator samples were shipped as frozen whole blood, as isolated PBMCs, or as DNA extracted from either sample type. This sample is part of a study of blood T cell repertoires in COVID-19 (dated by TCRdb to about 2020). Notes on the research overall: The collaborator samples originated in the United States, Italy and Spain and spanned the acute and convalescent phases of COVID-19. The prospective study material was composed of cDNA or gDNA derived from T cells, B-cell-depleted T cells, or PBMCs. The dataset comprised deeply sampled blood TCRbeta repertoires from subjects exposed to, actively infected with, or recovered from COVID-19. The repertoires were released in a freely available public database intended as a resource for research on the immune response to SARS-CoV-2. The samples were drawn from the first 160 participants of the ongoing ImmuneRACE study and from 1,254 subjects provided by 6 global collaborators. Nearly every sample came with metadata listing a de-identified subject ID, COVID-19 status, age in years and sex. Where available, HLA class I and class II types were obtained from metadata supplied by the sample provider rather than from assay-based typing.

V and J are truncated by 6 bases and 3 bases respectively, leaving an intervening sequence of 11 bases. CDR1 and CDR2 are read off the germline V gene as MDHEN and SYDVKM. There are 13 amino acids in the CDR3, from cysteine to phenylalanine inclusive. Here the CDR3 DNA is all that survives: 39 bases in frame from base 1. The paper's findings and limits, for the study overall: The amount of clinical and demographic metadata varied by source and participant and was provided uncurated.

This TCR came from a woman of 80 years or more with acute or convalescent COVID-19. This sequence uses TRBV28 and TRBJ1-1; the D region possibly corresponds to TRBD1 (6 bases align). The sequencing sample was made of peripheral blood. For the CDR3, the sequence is CASRVPGDTEAFF. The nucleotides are TGTGCCAGCAGGGTCCCAGGGGACACTGAAGCTTTCTTT.